The clone carrying this TCR beta chain was counted a single time. Its antigen is still unknown. Germline assignment: CDR1 ENHRY and CDR2 SYGVKD. The V gene end was trimmed by 3 bases and the J gene end by 4 bases; junction bases not matched to a gene: 6. The CDR3 spans 15 residues. The data stem from a study of T-cell reconstitution after alpha-beta-depleted transplantation in children. Study observations and caveats: Diversity of TCRbeta at day 60 was high in some patients, arising from surviving recipient T cells and thymic progenitors. Expanded graft clones numbering several hundred reportedly gave rise to alpha-beta T cells about two months after transplant. Fresh T-cell production supplied most of the T-cell counts and diversity seen one year after transplant.

Preparation of the TCRbeta library used unique molecular identifiers. From the PCR reads, TCRdb called clonotypes with MiXCR, one entry per CDR3 protein. The sample records around 500,000 distinct CDR3 sequences, approximately 22% being singletons. This sequence was found in a boy less than two years old who had a stem cell transplant for acute myeloid leukemia, so the T cells may come from the graft donor. Source: PBMCs, mostly from graft donor cells, taken 360 days after TCRalphabeta/CD19-depleted stem cell transplant. The chain is built from TRBV10-3 and TRBJ2-7; 10 nucleotides align to TRBD2. The CDR3 region has the DNA TGTGCCATCAGTGAAGGTAGCGGGGGGTCTTACGAGCAGTACTTC. It specifies CAISEGSGGSYEQYF.